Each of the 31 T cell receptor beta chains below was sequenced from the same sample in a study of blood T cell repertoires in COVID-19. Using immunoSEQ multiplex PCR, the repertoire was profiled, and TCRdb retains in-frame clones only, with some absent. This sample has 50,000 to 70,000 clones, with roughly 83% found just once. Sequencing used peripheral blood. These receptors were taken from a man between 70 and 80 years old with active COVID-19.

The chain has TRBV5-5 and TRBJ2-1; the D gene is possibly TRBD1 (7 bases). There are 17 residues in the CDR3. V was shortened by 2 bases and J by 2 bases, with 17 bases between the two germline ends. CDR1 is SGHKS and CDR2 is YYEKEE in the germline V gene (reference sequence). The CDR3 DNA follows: TGTGCCAGCAGCTTAACCCCCCAGGGGGGTCCCTACAATGAGCAGTTCTTC. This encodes CASSLTPQGGPYNEQFF.

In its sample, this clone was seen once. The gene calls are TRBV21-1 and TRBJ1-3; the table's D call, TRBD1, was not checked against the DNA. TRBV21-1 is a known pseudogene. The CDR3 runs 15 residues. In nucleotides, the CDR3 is TGTGCCAGCACCGCTCCGGGCAGGGCTGGAAACACCATATATTTT. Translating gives CASTAPGRAGNTIYF.

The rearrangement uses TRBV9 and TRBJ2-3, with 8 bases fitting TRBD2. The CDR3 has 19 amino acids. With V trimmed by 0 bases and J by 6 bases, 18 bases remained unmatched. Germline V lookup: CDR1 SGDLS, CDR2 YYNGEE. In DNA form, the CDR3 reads TGTGCCAGCAGCGTAGGCTCGTTCGGCGGGAGGAGGTTGTTGGATACGCAGTATTTT. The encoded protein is CASSVGSFGGRRLLDTQYF.

CDR3 nucleotide sequence: TGCGCCAGCAGCCCGGGGGCAGATACGCAGTATTTT. Translation gives CASSPGADTQYF. V usage is TRBV5-1 and J usage is TRBJ2-3; perhaps TRBD2 as D (6 bases). CDR1 is SGHRS and CDR2 is YFSETQ in the germline V gene. This CDR3 contains 12 residues. V was pared by 4 bases and J by 4 bases, with 7 bases between.

This chain's CDR3 is CASSYTSQIDEDGYTF. The CDR3 DNA sequence: TGTGCCAGCAGTTACACATCCCAAATAGACGAGGATGGCTACACCTTC. The chain links TRBV6-2 or TRBV6-3 to TRBJ1-2; unclear D gene. The length of the CDR3 is 16 residues. Germline V CDR1 and CDR2: MNHEY, SVGEGT. The V gene lost 2 bases and the J gene lost 6 bases, with 19 bases spanning the gap.

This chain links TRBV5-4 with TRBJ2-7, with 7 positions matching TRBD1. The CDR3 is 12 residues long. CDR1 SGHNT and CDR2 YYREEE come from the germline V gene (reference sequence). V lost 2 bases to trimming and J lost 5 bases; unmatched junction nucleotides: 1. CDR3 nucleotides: TGTGCCAGCAGCTTCGGGACAGACGAGCAGTACTTC. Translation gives CASSFGTDEQYF.

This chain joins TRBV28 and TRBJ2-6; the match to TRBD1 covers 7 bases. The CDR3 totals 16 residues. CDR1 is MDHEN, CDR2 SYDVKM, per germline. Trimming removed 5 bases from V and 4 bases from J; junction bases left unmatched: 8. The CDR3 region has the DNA TGTGCCAGCAGTCCGGGACAGTCCTCCGGGGCCAACGTCCTGACTTTC. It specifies CASSPGQSSGANVLTF.

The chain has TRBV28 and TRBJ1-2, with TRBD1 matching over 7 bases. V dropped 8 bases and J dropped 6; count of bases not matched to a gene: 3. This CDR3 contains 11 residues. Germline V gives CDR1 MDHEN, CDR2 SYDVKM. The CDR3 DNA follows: TGTGCCAGCTCAGGGACAGATGGCTACACCTTC. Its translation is CASSGTDGYTF.

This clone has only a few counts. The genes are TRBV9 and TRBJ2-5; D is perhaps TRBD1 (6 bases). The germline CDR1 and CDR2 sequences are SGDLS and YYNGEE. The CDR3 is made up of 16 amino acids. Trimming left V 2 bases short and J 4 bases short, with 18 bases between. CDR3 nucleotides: TGTGCCAGCAGCGTGACAGGACGTTCGCTTCGAGAGACCCAGTACTTC. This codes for CASSVTGRSLRETQYF.

The CDR3 loop is CATSGLAGRETQYF. CDR3 sequence (DNA): TGTGCCACCAGCGGGCTAGCGGGAAGGGAGACCCAGTACTTC. The V call is TRBV15, the J call TRBJ2-5; TRBD2 agrees at 9 bases. The CDR3 totals 14 residues. Trimming cost V 5 bases and J 5 bases; bases outside gene matches: 6. Germline V gene lookup returns CDR1 LNHNV and CDR2 YYDKDF (reference sequence).

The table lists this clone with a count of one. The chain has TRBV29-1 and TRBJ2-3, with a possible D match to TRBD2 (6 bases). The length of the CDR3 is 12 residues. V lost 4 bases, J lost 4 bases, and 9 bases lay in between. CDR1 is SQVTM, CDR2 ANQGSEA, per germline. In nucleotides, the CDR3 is TGCAGCGTTGGGCCGGGGGCAGATACGCAGTATTTT. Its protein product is CSVGPGADTQYF.

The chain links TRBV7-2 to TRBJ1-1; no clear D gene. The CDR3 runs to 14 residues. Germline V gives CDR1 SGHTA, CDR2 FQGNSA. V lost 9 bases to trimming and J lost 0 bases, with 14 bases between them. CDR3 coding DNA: TGTGCCAGTGGAACGGCGGGAGTGAACACTGAAGCTTTCTTT. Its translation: CASGTAGVNTEAFF.

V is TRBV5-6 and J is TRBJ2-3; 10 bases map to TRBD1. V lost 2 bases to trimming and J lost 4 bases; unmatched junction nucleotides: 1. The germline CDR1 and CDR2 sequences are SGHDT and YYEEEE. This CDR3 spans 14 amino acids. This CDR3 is CASSFGTGADTQYF. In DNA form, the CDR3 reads TGTGCCAGCAGCTTCGGGACAGGGGCAGATACGCAGTATTTT. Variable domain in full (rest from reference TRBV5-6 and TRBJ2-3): DAGVTQSPTHLIKTRGQQVTLRCSPKSGHDTVSWYQQALGQGPQFIFQYYEEEERQRGNFPDRFSGHQFPNYSSELNVNALLLGDSALYLCASSFGTGADTQYFGPGTRLTVL.

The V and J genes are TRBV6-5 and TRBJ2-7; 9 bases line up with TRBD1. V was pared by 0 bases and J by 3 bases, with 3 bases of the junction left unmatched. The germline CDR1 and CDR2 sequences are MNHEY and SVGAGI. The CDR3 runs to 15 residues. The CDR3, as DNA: TGTGCCAGCAGTTACTCCGGGACAGGGCTCTACGAGCAGTACTTC. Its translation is CASSYSGTGLYEQYF.

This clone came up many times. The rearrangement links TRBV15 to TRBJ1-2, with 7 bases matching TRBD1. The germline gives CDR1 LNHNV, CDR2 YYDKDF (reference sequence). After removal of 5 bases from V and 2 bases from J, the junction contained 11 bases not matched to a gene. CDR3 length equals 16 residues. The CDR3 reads CATSGDRTQKNYGYTF. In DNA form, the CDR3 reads TGTGCCACCAGCGGGGACAGAACCCAAAAAAACTATGGCTACACCTTC.

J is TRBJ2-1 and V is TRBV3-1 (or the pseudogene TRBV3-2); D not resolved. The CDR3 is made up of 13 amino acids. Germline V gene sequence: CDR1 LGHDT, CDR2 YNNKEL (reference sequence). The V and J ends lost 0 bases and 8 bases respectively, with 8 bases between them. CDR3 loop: CASSQDSVHEQFF. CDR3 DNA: TGTGCCAGCAGCCAAGACTCTGTCCATGAGCAGTTCTTC.

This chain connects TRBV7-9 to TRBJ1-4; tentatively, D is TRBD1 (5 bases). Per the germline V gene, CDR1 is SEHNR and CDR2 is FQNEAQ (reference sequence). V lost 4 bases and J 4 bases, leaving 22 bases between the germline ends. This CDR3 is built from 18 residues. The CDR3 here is CASSSGWSIKTDNEKLFF. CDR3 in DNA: TGTGCCAGCAGCTCAGGGTGGTCGATTAAGACAGATAATGAAAAACTGTTTTTT. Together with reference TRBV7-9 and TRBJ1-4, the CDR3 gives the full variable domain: DTGVSQNPRHKITKRGQNVTFRCDPISEHNRLYWYRQTLGQGPEFLTYFQNEAQLEKSRLLSDRFSAERPKGSFSTLEIQRTEQGDSAMYLCASSSGWSIKTDNEKLFFGSGTQLSVL.

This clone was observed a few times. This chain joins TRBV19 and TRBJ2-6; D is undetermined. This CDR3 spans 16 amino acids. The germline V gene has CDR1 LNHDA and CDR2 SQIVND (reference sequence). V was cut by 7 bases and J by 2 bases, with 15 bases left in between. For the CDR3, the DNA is TGTGCCAGTACCCTCTCCTATATGGCTGGGGCCAACGTCCTGACTTTC. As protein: CASTLSYMAGANVLTF. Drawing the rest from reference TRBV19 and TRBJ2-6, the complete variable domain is DGGITQSPKYLFRKEGQNVTLSCEQNLNHDAMYWYRQDPGQGLRLIYYSQIVNDFQKGDIAEGYSVSREKKESFPLTVTSAQKNPTAFYLCASTLSYMAGANVLTFGAGSRLTVL.

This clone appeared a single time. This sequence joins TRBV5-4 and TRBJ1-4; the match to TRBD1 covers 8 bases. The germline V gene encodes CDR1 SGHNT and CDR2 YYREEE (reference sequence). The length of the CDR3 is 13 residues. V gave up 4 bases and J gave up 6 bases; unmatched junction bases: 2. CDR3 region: CASSQGADEKLFF. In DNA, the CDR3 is TGTGCCAGCAGCCAGGGGGCGGATGAAAAACTGTTTTTT. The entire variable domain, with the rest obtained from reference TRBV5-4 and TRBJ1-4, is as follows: ETGVTQSPTHLIKTRGQQVTLRCSSQSGHNTVSWYQQALGQGPQFIFQYYREEENGRGNFPPRFSGLQFPNYSSELNVNALELDDSALYLCASSQGADEKLFFGSGTQLSVL.

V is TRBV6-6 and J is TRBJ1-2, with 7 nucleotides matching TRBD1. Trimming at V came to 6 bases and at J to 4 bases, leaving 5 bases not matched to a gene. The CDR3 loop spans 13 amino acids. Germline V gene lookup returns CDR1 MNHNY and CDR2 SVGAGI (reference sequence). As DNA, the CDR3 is TGTGCCAGCAGCACGGGACAGCGCTATGGCTACACCTTC. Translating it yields CASSTGQRYGYTF.

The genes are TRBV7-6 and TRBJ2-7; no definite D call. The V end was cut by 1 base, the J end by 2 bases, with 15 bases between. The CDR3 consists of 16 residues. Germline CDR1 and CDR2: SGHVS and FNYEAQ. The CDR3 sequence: CASSLGPAGLPYEQYF. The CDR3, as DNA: TGTGCCAGCAGCTTAGGTCCTGCTGGGCTCCCCTACGAGCAGTACTTC.

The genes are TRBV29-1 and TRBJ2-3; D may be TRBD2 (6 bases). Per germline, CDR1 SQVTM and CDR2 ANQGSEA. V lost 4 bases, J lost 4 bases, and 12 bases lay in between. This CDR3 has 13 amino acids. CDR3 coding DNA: TGCAGCGTTGGGGCAGGGAGGCCAGATACGCAGTATTTT. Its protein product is CSVGAGRPDTQYF.

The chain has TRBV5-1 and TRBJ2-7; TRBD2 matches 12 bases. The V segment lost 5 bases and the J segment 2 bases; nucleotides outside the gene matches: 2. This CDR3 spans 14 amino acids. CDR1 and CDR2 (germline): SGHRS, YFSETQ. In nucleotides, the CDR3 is TGCGCCAGCAGAAGACTAGCGGGAGCCTACGAGCAGTACTTC. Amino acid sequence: CASRRLAGAYEQYF. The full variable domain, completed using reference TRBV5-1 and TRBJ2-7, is KAGVTQTPRYLIKTRGQQVTLSCSPISGHRSVSWYQQTPGQGLQFLFEYFSETQRNKGNFPGRFSGRQFSNSRSEMNVSTLELGDSALYLCASRRLAGAYEQYFGPGTRLTVT.

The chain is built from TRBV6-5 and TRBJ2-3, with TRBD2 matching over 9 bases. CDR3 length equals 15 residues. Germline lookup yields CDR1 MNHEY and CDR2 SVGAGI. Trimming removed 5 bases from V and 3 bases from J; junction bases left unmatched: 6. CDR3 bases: TGTGCCAGCAGTCCTCTTAGCGGGAGTACAGATACGCAGTATTTT. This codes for CASSPLSGSTDTQYF.

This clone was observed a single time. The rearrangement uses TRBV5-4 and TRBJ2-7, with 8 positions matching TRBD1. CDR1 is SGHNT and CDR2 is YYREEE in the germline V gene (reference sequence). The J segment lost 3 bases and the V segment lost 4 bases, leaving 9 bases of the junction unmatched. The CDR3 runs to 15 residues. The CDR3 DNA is TGTGCCAGCAGCCTCGGGACAGGCTCCTTCTACGAGCAGTACTTC. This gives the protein CASSLGTGSFYEQYF.

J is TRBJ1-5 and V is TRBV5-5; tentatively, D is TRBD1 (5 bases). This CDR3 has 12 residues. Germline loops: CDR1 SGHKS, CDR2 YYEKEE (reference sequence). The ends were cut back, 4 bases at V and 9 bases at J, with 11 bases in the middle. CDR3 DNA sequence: TGTGCCAGCAGCACCCTCGGGGGGCCCCAGCATTTT. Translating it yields CASSTLGGPQHF.

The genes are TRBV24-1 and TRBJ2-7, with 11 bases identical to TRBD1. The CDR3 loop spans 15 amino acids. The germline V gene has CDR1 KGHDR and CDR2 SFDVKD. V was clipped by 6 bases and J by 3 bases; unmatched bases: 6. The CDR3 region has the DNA TGTGCCACCAGTCCAACCGGGACAGGGGGCTACGAGCAGTACTTC. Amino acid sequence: CATSPTGTGGYEQYF.

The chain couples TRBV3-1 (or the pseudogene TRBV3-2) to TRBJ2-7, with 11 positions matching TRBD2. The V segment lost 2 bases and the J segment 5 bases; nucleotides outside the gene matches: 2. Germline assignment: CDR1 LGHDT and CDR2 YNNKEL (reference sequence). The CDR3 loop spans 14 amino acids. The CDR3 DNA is TGTGCCAGCAGCCAAACTAGCGGGAGCAACGAGCAGTACTTC. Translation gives CASSQTSGSNEQYF.

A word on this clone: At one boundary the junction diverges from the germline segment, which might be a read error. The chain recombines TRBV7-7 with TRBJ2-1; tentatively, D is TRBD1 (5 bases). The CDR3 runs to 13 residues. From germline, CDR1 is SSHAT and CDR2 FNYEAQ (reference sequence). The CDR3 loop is CASSFNRQNEQFF. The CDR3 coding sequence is TGTGCTAGCAGCTTCAACAGGCAAAATGAGCAGTTCTTC.

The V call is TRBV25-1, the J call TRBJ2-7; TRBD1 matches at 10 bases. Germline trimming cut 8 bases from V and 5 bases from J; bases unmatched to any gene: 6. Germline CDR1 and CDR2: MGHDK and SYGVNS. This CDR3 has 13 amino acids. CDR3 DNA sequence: TGTGCCAGCGCGACAGGGGGCATGGACGAGCAGTACTTC. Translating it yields CASATGGMDEQYF.

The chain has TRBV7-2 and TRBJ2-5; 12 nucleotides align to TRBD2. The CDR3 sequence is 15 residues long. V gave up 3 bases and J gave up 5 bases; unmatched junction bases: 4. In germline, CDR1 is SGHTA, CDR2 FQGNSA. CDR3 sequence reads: CASSFQLAGGETQYF. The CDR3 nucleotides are TGTGCCAGCAGCTTCCAACTAGCGGGAGGCGAGACCCAGTACTTC.